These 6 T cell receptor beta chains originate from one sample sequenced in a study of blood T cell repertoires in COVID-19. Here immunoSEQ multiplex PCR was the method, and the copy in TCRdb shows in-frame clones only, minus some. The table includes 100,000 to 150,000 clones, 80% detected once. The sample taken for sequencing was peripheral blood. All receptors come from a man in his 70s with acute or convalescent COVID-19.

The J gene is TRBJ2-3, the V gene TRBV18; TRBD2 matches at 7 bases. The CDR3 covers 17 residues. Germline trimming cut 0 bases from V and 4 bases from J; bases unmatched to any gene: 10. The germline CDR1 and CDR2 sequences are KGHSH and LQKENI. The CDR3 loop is CASSPPFRSLAADTQYF. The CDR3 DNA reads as TGTGCCAGCTCACCACCGTTTAGGAGCCTAGCGGCAGATACGCAGTATTTT.

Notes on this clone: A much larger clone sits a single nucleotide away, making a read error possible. The CDR3 nucleotides are TGTGCCAGCAGGACAGGGGGCACTGAAGCTTTCTTT. Translating gives CASRTGGTEAFF. This chain links TRBV6-6 with TRBJ1-1; 9 bases match TRBD1. Per the germline V gene, CDR1 is MNHNY and CDR2 is SVGAGI (reference sequence). CDR3 length: 12 amino acids. V was pared by 6 bases and J by 4 bases, with 0 bases of the junction left unmatched.

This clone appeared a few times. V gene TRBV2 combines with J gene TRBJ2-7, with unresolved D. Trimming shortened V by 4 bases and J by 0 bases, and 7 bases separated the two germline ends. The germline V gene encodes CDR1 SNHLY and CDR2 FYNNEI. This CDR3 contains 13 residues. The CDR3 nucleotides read TGTGCCAGCAGTGGTACAGTCTCCTACGAGCAGTACTTC. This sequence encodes CASSGTVSYEQYF.

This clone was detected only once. The CDR3 loop reads CATSFSGYGTGELFF. The DNA for the CDR3 is TGTGCCACCTCTTTTTCAGGGTACGGCACCGGGGAGCTGTTTTTT. The J gene is TRBJ2-2, the V gene TRBV6-5; D perhaps matches TRBD1 (5 bases). The V and J ends lost 10 bases and 4 bases respectively, with 19 bases between them. There are 15 residues in the CDR3. Germline V gene sequence: CDR1 MNHEY, CDR2 SVGAGI.

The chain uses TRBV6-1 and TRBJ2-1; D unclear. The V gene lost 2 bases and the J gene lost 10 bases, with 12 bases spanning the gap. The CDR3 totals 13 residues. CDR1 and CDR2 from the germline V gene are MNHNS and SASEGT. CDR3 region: CASSETTQTEQFF. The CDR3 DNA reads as TGTGCCAGCAGTGAAACTACCCAGACGGAGCAGTTCTTC.

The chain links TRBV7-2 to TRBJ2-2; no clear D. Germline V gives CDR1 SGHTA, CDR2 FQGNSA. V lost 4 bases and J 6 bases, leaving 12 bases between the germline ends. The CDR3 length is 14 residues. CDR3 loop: CASSSHSLAGELFF. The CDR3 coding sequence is TGTGCCAGCAGCTCGCACAGTTTAGCCGGGGAGCTGTTTTTT. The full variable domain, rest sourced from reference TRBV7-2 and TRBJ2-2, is GAGVSQSPSNKVTEKGKDVELRCDPISGHTALYWYRQSLGQGLEFLIYFQGNSAPDKSGLPSDRFSAERTGGSVSTLTIQRTQQEDSAVYLCASSSHSLAGELFFGEGSRLTVL.